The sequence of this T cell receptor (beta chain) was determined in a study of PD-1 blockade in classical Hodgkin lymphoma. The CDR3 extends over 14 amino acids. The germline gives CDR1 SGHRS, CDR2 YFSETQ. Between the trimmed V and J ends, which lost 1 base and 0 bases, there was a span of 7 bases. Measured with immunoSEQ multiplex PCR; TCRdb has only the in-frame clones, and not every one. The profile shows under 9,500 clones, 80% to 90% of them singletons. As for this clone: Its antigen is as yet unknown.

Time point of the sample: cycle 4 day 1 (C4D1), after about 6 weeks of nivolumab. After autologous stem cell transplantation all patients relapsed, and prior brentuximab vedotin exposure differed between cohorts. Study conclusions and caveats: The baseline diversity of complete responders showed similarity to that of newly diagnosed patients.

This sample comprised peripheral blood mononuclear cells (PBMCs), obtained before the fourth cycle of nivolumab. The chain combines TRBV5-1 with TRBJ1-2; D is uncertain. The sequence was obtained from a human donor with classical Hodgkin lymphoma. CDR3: CASSLLGSNYGYTF. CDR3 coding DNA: TGCGCCAGCAGCTTGTTAGGGTCTAACTATGGCTACACCTTC.